The 7 T cell receptor beta chains given below trace back to one sample, sequenced in a study of T cells in localized non-small cell lung cancer. Sequencing was performed with immunoSEQ multiplex PCR; in TCRdb, only in-frame clones are kept and a portion is missing. The sample has 1,500 to 2,000 clones, roughly a quarter seen once. Specimen: lung tumor tissue, collected before any cancer treatment. The receptors were gathered from a male donor older than 55 with stage II lung adenocarcinoma.

The chain combines TRBV11-3 with TRBJ1-2, with D possibly TRBD1 on 6 matching bases. The CDR3 contains 15 residues. Trimming cost V 5 bases and J 6 bases, with 19 bases left between them. The germline V gene encodes CDR1 SGHNT and CDR2 YENEEA. This chain's CDR3 is CASSQKDRPFDGYTF. The CDR3, as DNA: TGTGCCAGCAGCCAAAAAGACAGGCCTTTCGATGGCTACACCTTC.

This clone has more than one count but fewer than ten. This rearrangement joins TRBV19 to TRBJ1-1, with 7 bases identical to TRBD1. CDR1 and CDR2 (germline): LNHDA, SQIVND (reference sequence). The length of the CDR3 is 14 residues. The ends lost 6 bases at V and 7 bases at J; junction bases unmatched: 11. DNA for the CDR3: TGTGCCAGTAGAGACGGGGGAGGGGGCAGTGAAGCTTTCTTT. Translating it yields CASRDGGGGSEAFF.

The chain couples TRBV11-3 to TRBJ2-1, with D possibly being TRBD1 (6 bases). This CDR3 is built from 16 residues. Trimming stripped 5 bases from V and 0 bases from J, with 14 bases between. The germline V gene encodes CDR1 SGHNT and CDR2 YENEEA. DNA for the CDR3: TGTGCCAGCAGCCCCCGTCAGGGGAGCTCCTACAATGAGCAGTTCTTC. Amino acids: CASSPRQGSSYNEQFF.

Judged by abundance, this clone is large. The chain carries TRBV9 and TRBJ2-7; 10 nucleotides line up with TRBD2. This CDR3 is built from 14 residues. Germline CDR1 reads SGDLS; CDR2 reads YYNGEE. V shed 4 bases and J 2 bases; nucleotides not matched to a gene: 3. The CDR3 loop is CASSLAGGTYEQYF. Written as DNA, the CDR3 is TGTGCCAGCAGCTTAGCGGGGGGCACCTACGAGCAGTACTTC. Using reference TRBV9 and TRBJ2-7 for the parts outside the CDR3, the full variable domain is DSGVTQTPKHLITATGQRVTLRCSPRSGDLSVYWYQQSLDQGLQFLIQYYNGEERAKGNILERFSAQQFPDLHSELNLSSLELGDSALYFCASSLAGGTYEQYFGPGTRLTVT.

The chain combines TRBV18 with TRBJ1-2, with 8 nucleotides matching TRBD1. The junction had 13 bases not matched to a gene; V was cut back by 6 bases and J by 7 bases. The CDR3 consists of 15 residues. Germline lookup yields CDR1 KGHSH and CDR2 LQKENI. As DNA, the CDR3 is TGTGCCAGCTCTCTTCCCCCAGCGGGACAGGTTGGCTACACCTTC. Translating gives CASSLPPAGQVGYTF.

The gene calls are TRBV7-1 and TRBJ1-6; no clear D. TRBV7-1 is assigned to the ORF class and has an uncertain function. The CDR3 totals 13 residues. V was trimmed by 3 bases and J by 6 bases, leaving 6 bases between them. The CDR3 nucleotides are TGTGCCAGCAGCTCCTCACCTAATTCACCCCTCCACTTT. Its translation: CASSSSPNSPLHF.

The chain has TRBV29-1 and TRBJ2-1; 10 bases agree with TRBD2. Losses at the gene ends were 0 bases for V and 6 bases for J; bases not matched to a gene: 8. Germline CDR1 is SQVTM and CDR2 is ANQGSEA. The CDR3 runs to 16 residues. The CDR3 DNA follows: TGCAGCGTTGAAGAGGGTCCAGCGGGGGGGCTCAATGAGCAGTTCTTC. Residues: CSVEEGPAGGLNEQFF.